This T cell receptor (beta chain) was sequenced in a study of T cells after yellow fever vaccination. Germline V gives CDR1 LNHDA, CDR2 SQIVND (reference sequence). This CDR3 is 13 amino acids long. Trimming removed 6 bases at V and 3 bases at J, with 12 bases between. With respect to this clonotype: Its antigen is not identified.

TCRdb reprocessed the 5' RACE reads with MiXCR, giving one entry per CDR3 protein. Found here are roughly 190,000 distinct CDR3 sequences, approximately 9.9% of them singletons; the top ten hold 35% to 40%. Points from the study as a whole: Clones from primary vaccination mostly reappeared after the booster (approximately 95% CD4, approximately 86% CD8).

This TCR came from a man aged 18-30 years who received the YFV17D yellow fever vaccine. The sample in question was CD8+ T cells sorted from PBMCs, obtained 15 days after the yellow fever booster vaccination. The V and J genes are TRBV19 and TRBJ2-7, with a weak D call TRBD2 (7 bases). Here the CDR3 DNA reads TGTGCCAGTAGAACAGGGAGGGACTACGAGCAGTACGTC. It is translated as CASRTGRDYEQYV.